This TCR beta chain comes out of a study of blood T cell repertoires in COVID-19. Study as a whole: Spain, Italy and the United States supplied samples that represented acute and convalescent COVID-19. PBMCs, B-cell-depleted T cells, or T cells provided the cDNA or gDNA that made up the material.

J was trimmed by 3 bases and V by 3 bases; bases with no gene match: 14. Germline assignment: CDR1 MGHRA and CDR2 YSYEKL. This CDR3 region has 17 residues. Per the study methods: Amplification of reference gene primers provided the estimated nucleated cell counts. Using immunoSEQ multiplex PCR, the repertoire was profiled, and TCRdb retains in-frame clones only, with some absent. The DNA gave D and trimming, while V, J and clone size come from that table. Altogether around 50,000 clones are present, 85% to 90% being singletons, with the ten largest covering about 8.8%. The clonotype originates from a man in his fifties or sixties with active COVID-19. The sequencing input was peripheral blood. The chain employs TRBV4-1 and TRBJ2-7, with TRBD1 matching 7 bases. The CDR3 loop is CASSHPPGAQGDYEQYF. For the CDR3, the DNA is TGCGCCAGCAGCCATCCCCCCGGGGCGCAGGGGGACTACGAGCAGTACTTC.